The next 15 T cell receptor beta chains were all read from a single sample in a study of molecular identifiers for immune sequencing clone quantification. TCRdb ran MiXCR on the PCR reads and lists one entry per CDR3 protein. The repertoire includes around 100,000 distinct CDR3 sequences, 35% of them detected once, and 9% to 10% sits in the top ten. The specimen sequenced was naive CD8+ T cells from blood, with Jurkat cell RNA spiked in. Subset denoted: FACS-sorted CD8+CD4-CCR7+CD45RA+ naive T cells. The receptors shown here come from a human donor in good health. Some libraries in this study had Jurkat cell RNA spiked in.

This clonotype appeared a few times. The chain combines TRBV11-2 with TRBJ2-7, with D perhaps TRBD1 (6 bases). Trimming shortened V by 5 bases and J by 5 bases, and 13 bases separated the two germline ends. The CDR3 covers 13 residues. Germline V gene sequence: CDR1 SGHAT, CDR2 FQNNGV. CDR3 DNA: TGTGCCAGCAGCCTACAGGGTTACCACGAGCAGTACTTC. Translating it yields CASSLQGYHEQYF. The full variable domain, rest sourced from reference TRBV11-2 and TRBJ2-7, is EAGVAQSPRYKIIEKRQSVAFWCNPISGHATLYWYQQILGQGPKLLIQFQNNGVVDDSQLPKDRFSAERLKGVDSTLKIQPAKLEDSAVYLCASSLQGYHEQYFGPGTRLTVT.

CDR3 coding DNA: TGTGCCAGCAGTTACTCGGGAGCGGCCGGGCAGTACTTC. This encodes CASSYSGAAGQYF. The genes are TRBV6-5 and TRBJ2-7; perhaps TRBD2 as D (5 bases). V dropped 0 bases and J dropped 9 bases, with 12 bases sitting between them. The CDR3 extends over 13 amino acids. The germline gives CDR1 MNHEY, CDR2 SVGAGI.

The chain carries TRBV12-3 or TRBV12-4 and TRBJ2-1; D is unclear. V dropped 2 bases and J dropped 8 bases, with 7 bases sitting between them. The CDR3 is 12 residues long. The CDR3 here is CASSLTQDEQFF. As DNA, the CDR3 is TGTGCCAGCAGTTTAACCCAGGATGAGCAGTTCTTC.

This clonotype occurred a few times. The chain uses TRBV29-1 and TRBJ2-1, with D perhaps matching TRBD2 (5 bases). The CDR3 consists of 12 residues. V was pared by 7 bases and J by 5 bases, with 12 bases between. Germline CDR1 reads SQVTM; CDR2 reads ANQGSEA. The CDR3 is CSAWPGNNEQFF. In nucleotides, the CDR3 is TGCAGCGCTTGGCCGGGGAACAATGAGCAGTTCTTC.

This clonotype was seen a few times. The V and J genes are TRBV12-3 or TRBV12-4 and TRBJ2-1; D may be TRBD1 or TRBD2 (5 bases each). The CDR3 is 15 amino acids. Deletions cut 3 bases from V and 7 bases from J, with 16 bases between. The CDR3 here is CASSFWGSLGNEQFF. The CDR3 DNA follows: TGTGCCAGCAGTTTCTGGGGGAGTCTAGGTAATGAGCAGTTCTTC.

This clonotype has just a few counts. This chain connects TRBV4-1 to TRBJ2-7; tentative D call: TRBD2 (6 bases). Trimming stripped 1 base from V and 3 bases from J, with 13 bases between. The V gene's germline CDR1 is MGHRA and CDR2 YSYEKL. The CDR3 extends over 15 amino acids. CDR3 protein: CASSQVQGGYYEQYF. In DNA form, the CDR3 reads TGCGCCAGCAGCCAAGTCCAGGGAGGCTACTACGAGCAGTACTTC.

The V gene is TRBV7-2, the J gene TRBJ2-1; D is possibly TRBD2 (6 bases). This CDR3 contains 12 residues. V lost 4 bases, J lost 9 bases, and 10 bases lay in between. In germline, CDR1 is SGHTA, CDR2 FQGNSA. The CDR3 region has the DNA TGTGCCAGCAGCTATGCTAGCGTTGAGCAGTTCTTC. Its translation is CASSYASVEQFF.

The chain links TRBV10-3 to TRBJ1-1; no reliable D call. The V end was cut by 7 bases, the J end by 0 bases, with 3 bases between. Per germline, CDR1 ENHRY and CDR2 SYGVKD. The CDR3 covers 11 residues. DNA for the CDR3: TGTGCCATCATGGTGAACACTGAAGCTTTCTTT. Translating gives CAIMVNTEAFF.

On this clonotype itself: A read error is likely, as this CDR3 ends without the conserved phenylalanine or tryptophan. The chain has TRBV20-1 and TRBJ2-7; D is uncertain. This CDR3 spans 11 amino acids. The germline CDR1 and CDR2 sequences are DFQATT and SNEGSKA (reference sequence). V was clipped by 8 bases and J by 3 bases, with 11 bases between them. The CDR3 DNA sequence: TGCAGTTGGACGGTTGGCTACGAGCAGTACTCC. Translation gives CSWTVGYEQYS.

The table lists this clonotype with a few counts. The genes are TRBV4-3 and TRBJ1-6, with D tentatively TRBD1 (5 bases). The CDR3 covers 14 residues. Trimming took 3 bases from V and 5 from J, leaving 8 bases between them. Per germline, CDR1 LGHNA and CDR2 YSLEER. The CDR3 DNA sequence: TGCGCCAGCAGCCACAGGACAAATAATTCACCCCTCCACTTT. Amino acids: CASSHRTNNSPLHF.

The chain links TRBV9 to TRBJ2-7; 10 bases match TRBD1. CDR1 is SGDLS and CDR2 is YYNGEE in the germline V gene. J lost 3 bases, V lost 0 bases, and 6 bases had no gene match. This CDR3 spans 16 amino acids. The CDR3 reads CASSVAPGTGVYEQYF. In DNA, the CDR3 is TGTGCCAGCAGCGTAGCTCCCGGGACAGGGGTCTACGAGCAGTACTTC. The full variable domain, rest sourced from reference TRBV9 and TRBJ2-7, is DSGVTQTPKHLITATGQRVTLRCSPRSGDLSVYWYQQSLDQGLQFLIQYYNGEERAKGNILERFSAQQFPDLHSELNLSSLELGDSALYFCASSVAPGTGVYEQYFGPGTRLTVT.

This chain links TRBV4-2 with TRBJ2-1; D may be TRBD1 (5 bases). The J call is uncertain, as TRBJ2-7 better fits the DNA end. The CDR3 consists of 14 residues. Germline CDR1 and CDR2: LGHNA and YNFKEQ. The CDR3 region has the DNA TGTGCCAGCAGCCAAGATGTTGCAGGGCGGGAGCAGTACTTC. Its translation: CASSQDVAGREQYF.

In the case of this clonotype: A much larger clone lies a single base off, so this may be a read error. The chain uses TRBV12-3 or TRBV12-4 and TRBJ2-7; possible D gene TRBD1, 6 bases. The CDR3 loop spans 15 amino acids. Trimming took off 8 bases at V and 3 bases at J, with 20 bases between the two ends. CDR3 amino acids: CASGPGTQMGYEQYF. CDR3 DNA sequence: TGTGCCAGCGGGCCCGGGACACAAATGGGCTACGAGCAGTACTTC.

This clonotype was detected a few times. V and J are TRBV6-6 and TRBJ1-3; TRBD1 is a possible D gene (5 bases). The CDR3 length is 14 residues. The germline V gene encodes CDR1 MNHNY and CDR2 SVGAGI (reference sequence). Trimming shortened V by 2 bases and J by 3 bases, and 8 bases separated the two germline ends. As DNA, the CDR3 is TGTGCCAGCAGTTACAAGGACATTGGAAACACCATATATTTT. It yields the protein CASSYKDIGNTIYF.

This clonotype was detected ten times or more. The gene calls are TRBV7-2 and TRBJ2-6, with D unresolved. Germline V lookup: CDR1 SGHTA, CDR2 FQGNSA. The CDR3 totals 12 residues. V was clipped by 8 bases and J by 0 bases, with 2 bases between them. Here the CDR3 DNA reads TGTGCCAGCGGCTCTGGGGCCAACGTCCTGACTTTC. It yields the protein CASGSGANVLTF.